This is a list of T cell receptor beta chains from one sample in a study of blood T cell repertoires in COVID-19. The table came from immunoSEQ multiplex PCR; TCRdb's copy has only in-frame clones and leaves some out. The repertoire holds 150,000 to 200,000 clones, with approximately 80% as singletons. Sequencing was carried out using peripheral blood. The receptor source for this set is a woman aged 40 to 50 with COVID-19, enrolled during active disease. CDR3s leave out the opening cysteine and the closing phenylalanine or tryptophan. Part of the rows lack a size; the others show once, few, many or a class for expanded clones.

v_gene	abundance	j_gene	CDR3aa
TRBV10-1	few	TRBJ2-1	ASSNRGDLYNEQF
TRBV3-1/TRBV3-2	NA	TRBJ2-2	ASSQDAPGITGELF
TRBV6-4	NA	TRBJ2-3	ASSDSNGRTDTQY
TRBV7-9	NA	TRBJ2-2	ASSLAGSGGAGTGELF
TRBV6-5	NA	TRBJ2-1	ASSYSLTGKEQF
TRBV19	NA	TRBJ2-4	ASSRQGAKNIQY
TRBV18	NA	TRBJ1-3	ASSPPEDRGRNTIY
TRBV6-5	few	TRBJ2-7	ASHAPSSYEQY
TRBV4-1	NA	TRBJ2-7	ASSQATGTYEQY
TRBV11-2	NA	TRBJ2-5	ASTPTTEETQY
TRBV19	NA	TRBJ2-7	ASSSGGGRFEQY
TRBV7-8	NA	TRBJ2-7	ASSLAGGGEQY
TRBV11-1	NA	TRBJ1-1	ASSLPRDRLNTEAF
TRBV6-5	NA	TRBJ1-4	ASSYNRDHEKLF
TRBV7-3	few	TRBJ2-3	ASSLTGLRRVDTQY
TRBV6-5	NA	TRBJ1-2	ASRQDRVYGYT
TRBV7-2	NA	TRBJ1-3	ASSSPPGAGNTIY
TRBV18	NA	TRBJ2-1	ASSPPTGYAYEQF